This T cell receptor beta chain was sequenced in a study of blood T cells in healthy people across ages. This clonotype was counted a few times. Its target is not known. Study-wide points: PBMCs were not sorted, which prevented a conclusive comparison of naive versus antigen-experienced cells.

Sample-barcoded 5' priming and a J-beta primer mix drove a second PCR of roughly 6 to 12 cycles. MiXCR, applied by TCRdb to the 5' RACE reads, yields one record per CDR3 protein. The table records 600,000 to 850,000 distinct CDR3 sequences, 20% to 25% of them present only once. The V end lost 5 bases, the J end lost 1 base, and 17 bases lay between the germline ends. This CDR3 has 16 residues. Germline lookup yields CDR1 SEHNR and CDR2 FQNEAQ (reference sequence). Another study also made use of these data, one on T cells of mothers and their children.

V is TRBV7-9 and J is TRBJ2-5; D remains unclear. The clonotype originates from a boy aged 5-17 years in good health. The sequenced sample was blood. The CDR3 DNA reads TGTGCCAGCAGCCCCCCCGGCCGGCTACTCCAAGAGACCCAGTACTTC. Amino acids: CASSPPGRLLQETQYF.